These 9 T cell receptor beta chains originate from one sample sequenced in a study of cytomegalovirus exposure and HLA in healthy donors. With 60 Vbeta and 13 Jbeta primers, the PCR was carried out. Libraries were prepared by immunoSEQ multiplex PCR; TCRdb keeps only in-frame clonotypes and omits some of them. The table shows 150,000 to 200,000 clones, with around 87% occurring only once. Sequenced input: PBMCs. The receptors stem from a woman in her late teens or twenties in good health and CMV-seronegative.

The chain couples TRBV6-5 to TRBJ2-3; maybe TRBD1 (5 bases). Per germline, CDR1 MNHEY and CDR2 SVGAGI. Deletions cut 6 bases from V and 5 bases from J, with 12 bases between. This CDR3 comprises 13 residues. The CDR3 protein is CASRPRAQDTQYF. In DNA form, the CDR3 reads TGTGCCAGCAGGCCCAGGGCTCAAGATACGCAGTATTTT.

The chain employs TRBV6-5 and TRBJ1-5, with D tentatively TRBD1 (6 bases). Germline V gene lookup returns CDR1 MNHEY and CDR2 SVGAGI. Between the trimmed V and J ends, which lost 2 bases and 5 bases, there was a span of 10 bases. The CDR3 contains 14 residues. CDR3 sequence (DNA): TGTGCCAGCAGTTACGGCAGGGGTTATCAGCCCCAGCATTTT. It codes for CASSYGRGYQPQHF.

This clone was observed a single time. The chain has TRBV6-5 and TRBJ1-6; D perhaps matches TRBD1 (6 bases). Germline V CDR1 and CDR2: MNHEY, SVGAGI. The CDR3 is made up of 15 amino acids. Deletions cut 2 bases from V and 5 bases from J, with 10 bases between. CDR3 in DNA: TGTGCCAGCAGTTACGGGCAGGGGAATAATTCACCCCTCCACTTT. This sequence encodes CASSYGQGNNSPLHF.

CDR3 nucleotide sequence: TGTGCCAGCAGTGAAAGGCAGGGGGTTCCCCCCCAGCATTTT. Its translation is CASSERQGVPPQHF. This chain joins TRBV2 and TRBJ1-5; 7 bases agree with TRBD1. CDR1 is SNHLY and CDR2 is FYNNEI in the germline V gene. V gave up 2 bases and J gave up 10 bases; unmatched junction bases: 8. This CDR3 spans 14 amino acids. The whole variable domain, remainder taken from reference TRBV2 and TRBJ1-5, is EPEVTQTPSHQVTQMGQEVILRCVPISNHLYFYWYRQILGQKVEFLVSFYNNEISEKSEIFDDQFSVERPDGSNFTLKIRSTKLEDSAMYFCASSERQGVPPQHFGDGTRLSIL.

The J gene is TRBJ2-1, the V gene TRBV6-5; possibly TRBD2 for D (5 bases). The germline V and J ends were trimmed by 6 bases and 3 bases, with 15 bases remaining between them. CDR1 is MNHEY and CDR2 is SVGAGI in the germline V gene. The CDR3 has 15 residues. The CDR3 loop is CASSSRAPLYNEQFF. DNA for the CDR3: TGTGCCAGCAGCTCGAGGGCACCCCTCTACAATGAGCAGTTCTTC.

This chain uses TRBV18 with TRBJ1-1; 8 bases line up with TRBD1. With 3 bases clipped from V and 4 bases from J, the junction kept 7 bases outside the gene matches. This CDR3 spans 15 amino acids. Germline loops: CDR1 KGHSH, CDR2 LQKENI. The CDR3 DNA sequence: TGTGCCAGCTCACCCGGACAGGGTGGGATCACTGAAGCTTTCTTT. Protein sequence: CASSPGQGGITEAFF. The whole variable domain, filled in from reference TRBV18 and TRBJ1-1, reads NAGVMQNPRHLVRRRGQEARLRCSPMKGHSHVYWYRQLPEEGLKFMVYLQKENIIDESGMPKERFSAEFPKEGPSILRIQQVVRGDSAAYFCASSPGQGGITEAFFGQGTRLTVV.

The V gene is TRBV7-2, the J gene TRBJ2-5; 13 bases align to TRBD2. Germline trimming cut 6 bases from V and 5 bases from J; bases unmatched to any gene: 15. Per the germline V gene, CDR1 is SGHTA and CDR2 is FQGNSA. This CDR3 has 18 residues. DNA of the CDR3: TGTGCCAGCAGTCGAATACCTAGAGGGACTAGCGGGGCGGAGACCCAGTACTTC. It specifies CASSRIPRGTSGAETQYF.

The genes are TRBV5-6 and TRBJ2-2, with 11 nucleotides matching TRBD1. The J segment lost 9 bases and the V segment lost 5 bases, leaving 15 bases of the junction unmatched. This CDR3 spans 17 amino acids. The germline CDR1 and CDR2 sequences are SGHDT and YYEEEE. DNA of the CDR3: TGTGCCAGCAGGGAAAGCGGCGGGACAGGGGGTGTCCGGGAGCTGTTTTTT. Protein product: CASRESGGTGGVRELFF.

The chain recombines TRBV2 with TRBJ1-1; no clear D gene. V was cut by 4 bases and J by 1 base, with 7 bases left in between. The CDR3 sequence is 13 residues long. The V gene's germline CDR1 is SNHLY and CDR2 FYNNEI. The CDR3 sequence is CASSVSENTEAFF. The CDR3 DNA reads as TGTGCCAGCAGTGTTTCAGAGAACACTGAAGCTTTCTTT.